A selection of T cell receptor beta chains follows, all from one sample in a study of response to subunit inactivated influenza vaccine. TCRdb re-derived calls from the RT-PCR reads in MiXCR, one entry per CDR3 protein. The sample yields some 540,000 distinct CDR3 sequences, roughly 25% seen once. These data also featured in a second study, about T cells expressing NK-cell markers.

The input for sequencing was CD4+ T cells sorted from PBMCs, taken about 12 days after vaccination. The origin of the receptors is a man in his fifties who received an inactivated influenza vaccine. CDR3s include the opening cysteine and the closing phenylalanine or tryptophan. D genes are given only for firm matches. A row's size may be missing; if present it is once, few, many or a size class.

size	V	J	D	DNA	CDR3
few	TRBV6-1	TRBJ2-1	TRBD1	TGTGCCAGCCGAGGGGGCGCGAGCTCCTACAATGAGCAGTTCTTC	CASRGGASSYNEQFF
-	TRBV28	TRBJ2-2	-	TGTGCCCTCGGACGGCACGGGGCCACCGGGGAGCTGTTTTTT	CALGRHGATGELFF
-	TRBV12-3/TRBV12-4	TRBJ1-5	-	TGTGCCAGCCGACCTATGGGGCAGGGCAGGAGCAATCAGCCCCAGCATTTT	CASRPMGQGRSNQPQHF
few	TRBV10-3	TRBJ1-1	-	TGTGCCATCAGTGACAGACCGAACACTGAAGCTTTCTTT	CAISDRPNTEAFF
-	TRBV15	TRBJ2-3	TRBD2	TGTGCCACCAGCAGAGATAAGACTAGCGGGAGGGCCATGACAGATACGCAGTATTTT	CATSRDKTSGRAMTDTQYF
few	TRBV29-1	TRBJ1-1	-	TGCAGCGTTGCGGCGAACACTGAAGCTTTCTTT	CSVAANTEAFF
many	TRBV12-3/TRBV12-4	TRBJ2-1	TRBD1	TGTGCCAGCAGTCAAGACAGGGGGCAGTTCTTC	CASSQDRGQFF
-	TRBV6-1	TRBJ1-4	-	TGTGCCAGCAGTCCAGGGTATGAAAAACTGTTTTTT	CASSPGYEKLFF
-	TRBV10-3	TRBJ1-2	-	TGTGCCATCAGTGACGTGGGAAATGGCTACACCTTC	CAISDVGNGYTF
-	TRBV20-1	TRBJ2-1	-	TGCAGTGCTAGACCCCTCAATGAGCAGTTCTTC	CSARPLNEQFF
-	TRBV12-3/TRBV12-4	TRBJ2-7	TRBD1	TGTGCCAGCAGCACGACAGGGACCTACGAGCAGTACTTC	CASSTTGTYEQYF
-	TRBV10-3	TRBJ1-2	-	TGTGCCATCAGTGAGCCGGGGACACCTGATGGCTACACCTTC	CAISEPGTPDGYTF
-	TRBV6-2/TRBV6-3	TRBJ2-3	-	TGTGCCAGCACCAACTCCCTCCTAACAGATACGCAGTATTTT	CASTNSLLTDTQYF
-	TRBV3-1	TRBJ2-3	-	TGTGCCAGCAGCCAATTTCCCAGGGGGGCCGGAGATACGCAGTATTTT	CASSQFPRGAGDTQYF
-	TRBV6-5	TRBJ2-5	TRBD1	TGTGCCAGCAGTTACTCTGCCCTACACTCCCGGACAGGGCAAGAGACCCAGTACTTC	CASSYSALHSRTGQETQYF
few	TRBV5-1	TRBJ2-4	-	TGCGCCAGCAGCCGAACGGGACTCCGTGGGGGCAACATTCAGTACTTC	CASSRTGLRGGNIQYF
few	TRBV4-2	TRBJ2-1	TRBD2	TGTGCCAGCAGCCGGACTAGCGGGGGGTTCGGTGAGCAGTTCTTC	CASSRTSGGFGEQFF
few	TRBV10-3	TRBJ2-5	-	TGTGCCATCAGGGACAGAAGAGAGACCCAGTACTTC	CAIRDRRETQYF
-	TRBV6-2/TRBV6-3	TRBJ2-7	TRBD1	TGTGCCAGCATCGGACAGGGGATCTACGAGCAGTACTTC	CASIGQGIYEQYF
few	TRBV20-1	TRBJ2-7	TRBD2	TGCAGTGCTAGACCGGGACTAGCGGGAGGGCCCCACGAGCAGTACTTC	CSARPGLAGGPHEQYF
few	TRBV2	TRBJ2-7	-	TGTGCCAGCAGTGAAGGGGACGGGATCGACGAGCAGTACTTC	CASSEGDGIDEQYF
-	TRBV29-1	TRBJ1-4	TRBD1	TGCAGCGCACTCAGACAGGGCGTGACTGAAAAACTGTTTTTT	CSALRQGVTEKLFF
few	TRBV9	TRBJ2-5	TRBD1	TGTGCCAGCAGCATCACAGGGGGCCGGGAGACCCAGTACTTC	CASSITGGRETQYF
-	TRBV7-9	TRBJ1-3	-	TGTGCCAGCAGCCCGACGCAGGGTCCAGGAAACACCATATATTTT	CASSPTQGPGNTIYF
-	TRBV5-1	TRBJ1-2	-	TGCGCCAGCAGCTTGGATGGCAAAGACTATGGCTACACCTTC	CASSLDGKDYGYTF
many	TRBV20-1	TRBJ1-4	-	TGCAGTGCTAGAGATGGAGCAGGGACTGCAAGTGAAAAACTGTTTTTT	CSARDGAGTASEKLFF
few	TRBV27	TRBJ2-2	-	TGTGCCAGCAAACAGGACTATAGGGCCGGGGAGCTGTTTTTT	CASKQDYRAGELFF
few	TRBV5-6	TRBJ1-2	-	TGTGCCAGCGATGCGGGAGGCTATGGCTACACCTTC	CASDAGGYGYTF
few	TRBV5-1	TRBJ2-7	-	TGCGCCAGCAGCCCTGGTAATTGGGGGGAAGCTTACTACGAGCAGTACTTC	CASSPGNWGEAYYEQYF
many	TRBV7-2	TRBJ2-7	TRBD2	TGTGCCAGCAGCAGACTAGCGGGGGCCTCCTACGAGCAGTACTTC	CASSRLAGASYEQYF
-	TRBV12-3/TRBV12-4	TRBJ2-7	TRBD1	TGTGCCAGCAGTCGACCGGGACAGGGGTCCTACGAGCAGTACTTC	CASSRPGQGSYEQYF
many	TRBV11-2	TRBJ2-2	-	TGTGCCAGCAGCCCCGGGACTCGTCAGAACACCGGGGAGCTGTTTTTT	CASSPGTRQNTGELFF
-	TRBV5-1	TRBJ1-1	TRBD1	TGCGCCAGCAGCTCGACAGGGAGGGGGAACACTGAAGCTTTCTTT	CASSSTGRGNTEAFF
-	TRBV14	TRBJ1-6	-	TGTGCCAGCAGCCCTCGCCTTATCGATTCACCCCTCCACTTT	CASSPRLIDSPLHF
-	TRBV5-1	TRBJ2-5	TRBD1	TGCGCCAGCAGCTTGGCACGGACAGGGGGCCAAGAGACCCAGTACTTC	CASSLARTGGQETQYF
few	TRBV20-1	TRBJ2-1	TRBD2	TGCAGTGCGGGACCAAGGGTAGCGGGATATGAGCAGTTCTTC	CSAGPRVAGYEQFF
few	TRBV4-2	TRBJ2-7	-	TGTGCCAGCAGCCAGAGGGGAGACTACGAGCAGTACTTC	CASSQRGDYEQYF
-	TRBV7-2	TRBJ1-2	-	TGTGCCAGCAGCCCAGGGTTGGGTATGCTGGCGGGCTACACCTTC	CASSPGLGMLAGYTF
few	TRBV4-3	TRBJ2-7	-	TGCGCCAGCAGCCAAGATAGGGGCCCCTATAGGCAGTACTTC	CASSQDRGPYRQYF
few	TRBV6-2/TRBV6-3	TRBJ2-7	TRBD2	TGTGCCAGCAGTCCCGGCCTCCTGAAACTAGCGGCCCCACTTGAGCAGTACTTC	CASSPGLLKLAAPLEQYF
many	TRBV21-1	TRBJ2-5	-	TGTGCCAGCAGCAAGCTTAACCAAGAGACCCAGTACTTC	CASSKLNQETQYF
-	TRBV9	TRBJ2-5	-	TGTGCCAGCAGCGTAGCTTCCCAGGTTCAAATGTCGACCCAGTACTTC	CASSVASQVQMSTQYF
-	TRBV19	TRBJ1-5	-	TGTGCCAGTACCCCGGCCGGCAGTCAGCCCCAGCATTTT	CASTPAGSQPQHF
few	TRBV28	TRBJ2-7	TRBD2	TGTGCCAGCAGTAGGCCGGGACTAGCGGTCTACGAGCAGTACTTC	CASSRPGLAVYEQYF
many	TRBV7-2	TRBJ2-3	TRBD2	TGTGCCAGCAGCTTATCTTACCTCGGGCGGGAGGGAGATACGCAGTATTTT	CASSLSYLGREGDTQYF
few	TRBV10-1	TRBJ2-5	-	TGCGCCAGCAGTGCAAGCCAGCAAGAGACCCAGTACTTC	CASSASQQETQYF
few	TRBV12-3/TRBV12-4	TRBJ1-1	-	TGTGCCAGCAGTGAGGGACCCACTGAAGCTTTCTTT	CASSEGPTEAFF
few	TRBV20-1	TRBJ1-5	-	TGCAGTGCTAGAGTCCCGGGACCCCTTAGGGAGCATTTT	CSARVPGPLREHF
-	TRBV29-1	TRBJ2-7	-	TGCAGCGTTGAATATACGGGAGTACAAGGAGAGCAGTACTTC	CSVEYTGVQGEQYF
few	TRBV7-2	TRBJ2-1	TRBD2	TGTGCCAGCAGCCAAGGCGGGTCACTAGCGGGAGCCAATGAGCAGTTCTTC	CASSQGGSLAGANEQFF
-	TRBV11-2	TRBJ2-2	-	TGTGCCAGCAGCTCTAGGGCCCCGAACACCGGGGAGCTGTTTTTT	CASSSRAPNTGELFF
-	TRBV3-1	TRBJ2-1	-	TGTGCCAGCAGCCTAAGACGCGGGGCCCATGAGCAGTTCTTC	CASSLRRGAHEQFF
few	TRBV20-1	TRBJ2-7	TRBD2	TGCAGTGCTAGCGACGCGGGAGGGATCTACGAGCAGTACTTC	CSASDAGGIYEQYF
-	TRBV6-5	TRBJ1-2	TRBD1	TGTGCCAGCAGTTACTCGACAGGGGCCTATGGCTACACCTTC	CASSYSTGAYGYTF
-	TRBV4-3	TRBJ2-7	-	TGCGCCAGCAGCCATAAACCGGGACTGTCCTACGAGCAGTACTTC	CASSHKPGLSYEQYF
few	TRBV7-2	TRBJ1-6	-	TGTGCCAGCAGCTTAGCTGCGATCGCAAATTCACCCCTCCACTTT	CASSLAAIANSPLHF
-	TRBV19	TRBJ1-4	-	TGTGCCAGTATCAAGGTCCCGATCTCTGGTGAAAAACTGTTTTTT	CASIKVPISGEKLFF
-	TRBV9	TRBJ2-2	TRBD2	TGTGCCAGCAGCCTGACTAGCGGGAGTGCCGGGGAGCTGTTTTTT	CASSLTSGSAGELFF
-	TRBV15	TRBJ2-5	-	TGTGCCACCAGCAGACCAGGAGGGCCGGAGGAGACCCAGTACTTC	CATSRPGGPEETQYF
-	TRBV6-2/TRBV6-3	TRBJ1-3	-	TGTGCCAGCAGTTACGTGACTCGAGGAAACACCATATATTTT	CASSYVTRGNTIYF